The 20 T cell receptor beta chains reported below all come from one sample, sequenced in a study of cytomegalovirus exposure and HLA in healthy donors. A multiplex PCR was run with 60 Vbeta primers and 13 Jbeta primers. TCRdb's table, derived via immunoSEQ multiplex PCR, lists solely in-frame clones and lacks some. The table records about 200,000 clones, more than 65% of them present only once. Sequencing input: PBMCs. Receptor source: a man aged 50-59 years in good health and CMV-seronegative.

This sequence joins TRBV28 and TRBJ2-7; unclear D gene. Germline CDR1 reads MDHEN; CDR2 reads SYDVKM. The CDR3 contains 12 residues. V was cut by 5 bases and J by 7 bases, with 12 bases left in between. The CDR3 sequence: CASSVRLPEQYF. DNA for the CDR3: TGTGCCAGCAGTGTCCGACTCCCTGAGCAGTACTTC.

The chain joins TRBV7-7 to TRBJ2-2, with 12 positions matching TRBD2. CDR3 length: 17 residues. V dropped 1 base and J dropped 0; count of bases not matched to a gene: 0. The germline CDR1 and CDR2 sequences are SSHAT and FNYEAQ (reference sequence). The CDR3 nucleotides are TGTGCCAGCAGCTTAGGGACTAGCGGGGCGAACACCGGGGAGCTGTTTTTT. This encodes CASSLGTSGANTGELFF.

The V call is TRBV9, the J call TRBJ1-2; D is undetermined. With 3 bases removed from V and 6 bases from J, the gap between germline ends came to 6 bases. The CDR3 is 11 amino acids. The germline gives CDR1 SGDLS, CDR2 YYNGEE. Here the CDR3 DNA reads TGTGCCAGCAGCGGAAAGCATGGCTACACCTTC. This translates into CASSGKHGYTF.

This rearrangement joins TRBV28 to TRBJ2-1; 14 bases agree with TRBD2. This CDR3 contains 15 residues. The germline gives CDR1 MDHEN, CDR2 SYDVKM. Trimming removed 6 bases from V and 9 bases from J; junction bases left unmatched: 7. CDR3 protein: CASSGTSGSRVEQFF. CDR3 DNA: TGTGCCAGCAGCGGGACTAGCGGGAGTAGGGTTGAGCAGTTCTTC.

The chain joins TRBV7-6 to TRBJ2-2; maybe TRBD1 (5 bases). V was shortened by 4 bases and J by 1 base, with 22 bases between the two germline ends. Germline V gene sequence: CDR1 SGHVS, CDR2 FNYEAQ. The CDR3 runs to 19 residues. The CDR3 sequence is CASSSQAQGLSWNTGELFF. The CDR3 coding sequence is TGTGCCAGCAGCTCCCAGGCCCAGGGCCTAAGTTGGAACACCGGGGAGCTGTTTTTT.

This sequence joins TRBV28 and TRBJ2-4; the D gene is possibly TRBD2 (7 bases). Trimming stripped 6 bases from V and 6 bases from J, with 15 bases between. The length of the CDR3 is 14 residues. Germline values: CDR1 MDHEN, CDR2 SYDVKM. The CDR3: CASSPAGAGNIQYF. CDR3 nucleotides: TGTGCCAGCAGCCCGGCGGGGGCCGGAAACATTCAGTACTTC.

The chain joins TRBV27 to TRBJ2-5; TRBD2 might be the D (5 bases). V was pared by 7 bases and J by 1 base, with 16 bases between. CDR1 and CDR2 (germline): MNHEY, SMNVEV (reference sequence). The CDR3 extends over 15 amino acids. The chain's CDR3 is CASTPSPHLQETQYF. CDR3 in DNA: TGTGCCAGCACCCCTAGCCCCCATCTCCAAGAGACCCAGTACTTC.

The V gene is TRBV28, the J gene TRBJ1-4, with TRBD1 as a possible D gene (5 bases). V was cut by 2 bases and J by 7 bases, with 17 bases left in between. From germline, CDR1 is MDHEN and CDR2 SYDVKM. CDR3 length: 16 residues. This CDR3 is CASSLTPGPRGEKLFF. CDR3 nucleotides: TGTGCCAGCAGTTTAACGCCGGGACCGCGGGGTGAAAAACTGTTTTTT.

Only a few counts were recorded for this clone. The chain uses TRBV9 and TRBJ2-3; 11 nucleotides align to TRBD2. With 2 bases clipped from V and 0 bases from J, the junction kept 5 bases outside the gene matches. There are 17 residues in the CDR3. CDR1 is SGDLS and CDR2 is YYNGEE in the germline V gene. CDR3 nucleotide sequence: TGTGCCAGCAGCGTCACTAGCGGGAGTCTGAGCACAGATACGCAGTATTTT. It is translated as CASSVTSGSLSTDTQYF. The full variable domain, completed using reference TRBV9 and TRBJ2-3, is DSGVTQTPKHLITATGQRVTLRCSPRSGDLSVYWYQQSLDQGLQFLIQYYNGEERAKGNILERFSAQQFPDLHSELNLSSLELGDSALYFCASSVTSGSLSTDTQYFGPGTRLTVL.

The V gene is TRBV9, the J gene TRBJ2-7; perhaps TRBD1 as D (5 bases). Germline V gene data show CDR1 as SGDLS and CDR2 as YYNGEE. V was cut by 0 bases and J by 7 bases, with 11 bases left in between. CDR3 length: 13 amino acids. The CDR3 sequence: CASSVEGLSEQYF. CDR3 DNA: TGTGCCAGCAGCGTAGAGGGGCTTAGTGAGCAGTACTTC.

The rearrangement uses TRBV27 and TRBJ1-2; TRBD1 is a possible D gene (5 bases). V lost 6 bases, J lost 0 bases, and 20 bases lay in between. This CDR3 is built from 17 residues. Germline V gene lookup returns CDR1 MNHEY and CDR2 SMNVEV (reference sequence). The CDR3 loop is CASRSGGVPFSNYGYTF. CDR3 DNA: TGTGCCAGCAGATCGGGGGGGGTACCCTTCTCTAACTATGGCTACACCTTC.

The rearrangement joins TRBV6-6 to TRBJ1-5, with 7 bases identical to TRBD1. After removal of 4 bases from V and 7 bases from J, the junction contained 13 bases not matched to a gene. This CDR3 has 16 residues. Germline lookup yields CDR1 MNHNY and CDR2 SVGAGI (reference sequence). CDR3 in DNA: TGTGCCAGCAGTTCCACAAACAGGGGCAAGGACCAGCCCCAGCATTTT. It codes for CASSSTNRGKDQPQHF.

The chain employs TRBV7-6 and TRBJ1-1; tentatively, D is TRBD1 (5 bases). Germline-derived CDR1 and CDR2 are SGHVS and FNYEAQ. CDR3 length: 14 amino acids. The ends were cut back, 1 base at V and 0 bases at J, with 6 bases in the middle. CDR3 amino acids: CASSLGQLNTEAFF. In DNA, the CDR3 is TGTGCCAGCAGCTTAGGACAGTTGAACACTGAAGCTTTCTTT. Using reference TRBV7-6 and TRBJ1-1 for the parts outside the CDR3, the full variable domain is GAGVSQSPRYKVTKRGQDVALRCDPISGHVSLYWYRQALGQGPEFLTYFNYEAQQDKSGLPNDRFSAERPEGSISTLTIQRTEQRDSAMYRCASSLGQLNTEAFFGQGTRLTVV.

This chain connects TRBV30 to TRBJ1-3; D may be TRBD1 (6 bases). The V end was cut by 4 bases, the J end by 4 bases, with 14 bases between. The CDR3 runs 14 residues. The germline V gene has CDR1 GTSNPN and CDR2 SVGIG (reference sequence). The CDR3 region is CAWTSGVAGNTIYF. Written as DNA, the CDR3 is TGTGCCTGGACTTCAGGGGTGGCCGGAAACACCATATATTTT.

The V gene is TRBV10-1, the J gene TRBJ2-2, with a tentative D call TRBD1 (6 bases). With 5 bases removed from V and 8 bases from J, the gap between germline ends came to 15 bases. CDR3 length: 14 residues. Germline V gives CDR1 WNHNN, CDR2 SYGVQD (reference sequence). The CDR3 here is CASSPGTSKGELFF. The CDR3 DNA reads TGCGCCAGCAGTCCTGGGACATCTAAAGGGGAGCTGTTTTTT.

This chain links TRBV9 with TRBJ2-7; 8 positions agree with TRBD2. V lost 4 bases, J lost 5 bases, and 11 bases stayed unmatched. Germline CDR1 SGDLS, CDR2 YYNGEE. This CDR3 region has 15 residues. CDR3 in DNA: TGTGCCAGCAGCCTACACCCGGGGGGGGAGAACGAGCAGTACTTC. This sequence encodes CASSLHPGGENEQYF.

This chain links TRBV28 with TRBJ1-2; perhaps TRBD1 as D (6 bases). The CDR3 loop spans 13 amino acids. Germline V gene data show CDR1 as MDHEN and CDR2 as SYDVKM. Between the trimmed V and J ends, which lost 7 bases and 7 bases, there was a span of 16 bases. The CDR3 DNA reads as TGTGCCAGCATCCTAGGGGGATCGGGTGGCTACACCTTC. Its translation: CASILGGSGGYTF.

The J gene is TRBJ2-1, the V gene TRBV7-6, with D possibly being TRBD1 (5 bases). The CDR3 extends over 15 amino acids. Trimming cost V 1 base and J 2 bases, with 9 bases left between them. Per germline, CDR1 SGHVS and CDR2 FNYEAQ. The CDR3 DNA reads as TGTGCCAGCAGCTTAGGGCAGGGAACCTACAATGAGCAGTTCTTC. It yields the protein CASSLGQGTYNEQFF.

The chain employs TRBV14 and TRBJ1-1; D is undetermined. Germline V gene sequence: CDR1 SGHDN, CDR2 FVKESK. V lost 1 base and J 1 base, leaving 4 bases between the germline ends. The CDR3 spans 13 residues. CDR3 in amino acids: CASSQAGNTEAFF. CDR3 in DNA: TGTGCCAGCAGCCAAGCAGGGAACACTGAAGCTTTCTTT.

The rearrangement joins TRBV9 to TRBJ1-5, with 8 bases lining up with TRBD1. The CDR3 loop spans 15 amino acids. Germline V gives CDR1 SGDLS, CDR2 YYNGEE. The ends lost 0 bases at V and 3 bases at J; junction bases unmatched: 2. The CDR3, as DNA: TGTGCCAGCAGCGTAGAGGACAGGGTCAATCAGCCCCAGCATTTT. Its translation is CASSVEDRVNQPQHF.